This TCR beta chain was captured in a study of PD-1 blockade in mismatch repair-deficient tumors. Study-wide results and caveats: After pembrolizumab, tumor-resident clones rose rapidly, then generally contracted before radiologic responses.

As to this clone: The antigen is undetermined.

Three pembrolizumab responders had their TCRs sequenced. Using immunoSEQ multiplex PCR, the repertoire was profiled, and TCRdb retains in-frame clones only, with some absent. The sample lists under 150,000 clones; 86% were seen once. This TCR was sampled from an adult with mismatch repair-deficient cancer. The source material was peripheral blood, sampled 44 weeks after starting pembrolizumab.

The CDR3 region is CASSYDSLAGIYEQYF. The DNA for the CDR3 is TGTGCCAGCAGTTATGATTCGCTAGCGGGTATCTACGAGCAGTACTTC. This chain uses TRBV6-5 with TRBJ2-7, with TRBD2 matching over 8 bases. The germline V gene encodes CDR1 MNHEY and CDR2 SVGAGI. Germline trimming cut 3 bases from V and 3 bases from J; bases unmatched to any gene: 10. The CDR3 covers 16 residues.